This T cell receptor beta chain is drawn from a study of T cell responses to AZD1222 COVID-19 vaccine. Study-wide results and limits: Spike-specific TCRs gained breadth and depth after people received two AZD1222 doses.

Comment on this clone: Its target is unknown.

The protocol was immunoSEQ multiplex PCR, while the TCRdb copy is restricted to in-frame clones and leaves out a portion. The data show fewer than 140,000 clones, with 90% seen just once and about 4.8% held by the top ten. Germline V gene data show CDR1 as SGHRS and CDR2 as YFSETQ. The CDR3 is 15 residues long. The V segment lost 4 bases and the J segment 3 bases; nucleotides outside the gene matches: 7. The clonotype was recovered from an adult in good health. Material: peripheral blood, obtained on day 0 of AZD1222 vaccination. This chain connects TRBV5-1 to TRBJ2-1; 7 bases match TRBD2. The CDR3 protein is CASSPRLADYNEQFF. The CDR3 coding sequence is TGCGCCAGCAGCCCCCGCCTAGCGGACTACAATGAGCAGTTCTTC.